One and the same sample provided the 21 T cell receptor beta chains below, sequenced in a study of blood T cell repertoires in COVID-19. Repertoires were generated with immunoSEQ multiplex PCR, while TCRdb's copy carries only in-frame clones and drops some. In the table there are 200,000 to 300,000 clones, about four fifths of which are singletons. The specimen sequenced was peripheral blood. These receptors all come from an elderly woman with COVID-19, enrolled during active disease.

The V call is TRBV3-1 (or the pseudogene TRBV3-2), the J call TRBJ1-4; the D is unclear. CDR1 is LGHDT and CDR2 is YNNKEL in the germline V gene (reference sequence). The CDR3 has 13 amino acids. Between the trimmed V and J ends, which lost 4 bases and 4 bases, there was a span of 7 bases. The CDR3 loop is CASSPGLNEKLFF. The CDR3 bases are TGTGCCAGCAGCCCCGGACTTAATGAAAAACTGTTTTTT.

This clone occurred a few times. The chain links TRBV2 to TRBJ1-4, with a possible D match to TRBD1 (5 bases). The CDR3 is 14 residues long. The V end lost 10 bases, the J end lost 4 bases, and 16 bases lay between the germline ends. CDR1 SNHLY and CDR2 FYNNEI come from the germline V gene. In DNA form, the CDR3 reads TGTGCCACCCAGAACCAGGGCCGTAATGAAAAACTGTTTTTT. Amino acid sequence: CATQNQGRNEKLFF. The full variable domain, with the rest looked up from reference TRBV2 and TRBJ1-4, is EPEVTQTPSHQVTQMGQEVILRCVPISNHLYFYWYRQILGQKVEFLVSFYNNEISEKSEIFDDQFSVERPDGSNFTLKIRSTKLEDSAMYFCATQNQGRNEKLFFGSGTQLSVL.

In DNA, the CDR3 is TGTGCCAGCAGTGACCTGGACAGGTCCAATCCTGACTACACCTTC. It translates to CASSDLDRSNPDYTF. The chain carries TRBV25-1 and TRBJ1-2; TRBD1 aligns across 7 bases. V gave up 3 bases and J gave up 10 bases; unmatched junction bases: 14. Germline CDR1 is MGHDK and CDR2 is SYGVNS. CDR3 size: 15 residues.

This clone was seen only once. The CDR3 bases are TGTGCCAGCAGTTCCCCCATGGAGATTTTAATCGGAAATCAGCCCCAGCATTTT. Translated: CASSSPMEILIGNQPQHF. The rearrangement links TRBV28 to TRBJ1-5; no clear D gene. CDR1 is MDHEN and CDR2 is SYDVKM in the germline V gene. V was shortened by 4 bases and J by 4 bases, with 23 bases between the two germline ends. This CDR3 is built from 18 residues.

The chain carries TRBV9 and TRBJ2-6; weak D call: TRBD2 (5 bases). CDR3 size: 15 residues. CDR1 and CDR2 from the germline V gene are SGDLS and YYNGEE. Trimming removed 0 bases at V and 1 base at J, with 5 bases between. Written as DNA, the CDR3 is TGTGCCAGCAGCGTAGCGGGGTCTGGGGCCAACGTCCTGACTTTC. Translating gives CASSVAGSGANVLTF.

Note on this clone: Germline and junction disagree at one end, which may indicate a read error. The rearrangement links TRBV3-1 (or the pseudogene TRBV3-2) to TRBJ1-2; no reliable D call. The CDR3 length is 11 residues. CDR1 and CDR2 (germline): LGHDT, YNNKEL (reference sequence). The CDR3 sequence: CASSRTPSFFF. The CDR3 DNA reads TGTGCCAGCAGCCGCACTCCCTCCTTCTTCTTC.

V is TRBV29-1 and J is TRBJ2-1, with D tentatively TRBD2 (6 bases). The V end lost 6 bases, the J end lost 0 bases, and 15 bases lay between the germline ends. Germline CDR1 is SQVTM and CDR2 is ANQGSEA. The CDR3 contains 15 residues. This CDR3 reads CSVGGRGSSYNEQFF. CDR3 DNA sequence: TGCAGCGTCGGGGGACGGGGGAGCTCCTACAATGAGCAGTTCTTC.

As DNA, the CDR3 is TGTGCCAGCTCACTGGGACAGAACACCGGGGAGCTGTTTTTT. Translating it yields CASSLGQNTGELFF. V usage is TRBV18 and J usage is TRBJ2-2; the D gene is possibly TRBD1 (6 bases). Per germline, CDR1 KGHSH and CDR2 LQKENI. This CDR3 spans 14 amino acids. The V end lost 4 bases, the J end lost 1 base, and 7 bases lay between the germline ends.

This clone has more than one count but fewer than ten. This rearrangement joins TRBV3-1 (or the pseudogene TRBV3-2) to TRBJ2-7, with TRBD2 as a possible D gene (5 bases). V was trimmed by 4 bases and J by 3 bases, leaving 13 bases between them. The CDR3 is made up of 14 amino acids. The V gene's germline CDR1 is LGHDT and CDR2 YNNKEL (reference sequence). CDR3 in amino acids: CASSPRGSRYEQYF. CDR3 nucleotides: TGTGCCAGCAGCCCCCGGGGTAGCCGCTACGAGCAGTACTTC.

V gene TRBV30 combines with J gene TRBJ1-2; 8 nucleotides line up with TRBD1. The CDR3 covers 14 residues. After removal of 3 bases from V and 7 bases from J, the junction contained 10 bases not matched to a gene. Germline V lookup: CDR1 GTSNPN, CDR2 SVGIG (reference sequence). The CDR3 nucleotides read TGTGCCTGGAGCCGGGGGGCAGGGGGCTTTGGCTACACCTTC. This sequence encodes CAWSRGAGGFGYTF.

CDR3 in DNA: TGTGCCATCAGGCGGACAGGGGAGGGAGAGGGGACTGAAGCTTTCTTT. Its protein product is CAIRRTGEGEGTEAFF. The chain links TRBV10-3 to TRBJ1-1, with TRBD1 matching over 9 bases. The CDR3 contains 16 residues. From germline, CDR1 is ENHRY and CDR2 SYGVKD. V trimming: 6 bases; J trimming: 5 bases; junction bases outside the gene matches: 13.

This chain's CDR3 is CASRPPGANNEQFF. The CDR3 DNA reads as TGTGCCAGCAGACCCCCGGGAGCAAACAATGAGCAGTTCTTC. This chain links TRBV7-8 with TRBJ2-1; perhaps TRBD2 as D (6 bases). The germline V gene has CDR1 SGHVS and CDR2 FQNEAQ. V lost 6 bases to trimming and J lost 5 bases, with 14 bases between them. The CDR3 has 14 amino acids.

The gene calls are TRBV28 and TRBJ2-5; TRBD2 matches at 12 bases. The CDR3 has 15 amino acids. The germline CDR1 and CDR2 sequences are MDHEN and SYDVKM. Trimming removed 6 bases from V and 5 bases from J; junction bases left unmatched: 7. The CDR3 nucleotides are TGTGCCAGCAGCCCGACTAGCGGGGGACGGGAGACCCAGTACTTC. This gives the protein CASSPTSGGRETQYF.

The chain is built from TRBV24-1 and TRBJ1-5; the D is unclear. Germline loops: CDR1 KGHDR, CDR2 SFDVKD. Trimming removed 3 bases from V and 3 bases from J, with 8 bases in between. The CDR3 sequence is 14 residues long. Written as DNA, the CDR3 is TGTGCCACCAGTGATAAGGAGCTCAATCAGCCCCAGCATTTT. This translates into CATSDKELNQPQHF.

V and J are TRBV28 and TRBJ1-5, with D possibly matching TRBD1 (5 bases). Germline V lookup: CDR1 MDHEN, CDR2 SYDVKM. This CDR3 contains 16 residues. The V and J ends lost 5 bases and 1 base respectively, with 15 bases between them. CDR3 loop: CASSPLGAPSNQPQHF. Here the CDR3 DNA reads TGTGCCAGCAGTCCTCTTGGGGCCCCGAGCAATCAGCCCCAGCATTTT.

The sample holds a few counts of this clone. The V gene is TRBV9, the J gene TRBJ2-2; 9 nucleotides align to TRBD2. Germline-derived CDR1 and CDR2 are SGDLS and YYNGEE. The length of the CDR3 is 15 residues. The V segment lost 0 bases and the J segment 7 bases; nucleotides outside the gene matches: 4. The CDR3 sequence is CASSVVAGVGGELFF. For the CDR3, the DNA is TGTGCCAGCAGCGTAGTAGCGGGAGTGGGCGGGGAGCTGTTTTTT.

The genes are TRBV10-2 and TRBJ1-2; 8 positions match TRBD1. Germline V lookup: CDR1 WSHSY, CDR2 SAAADI. Trimming at V came to 6 bases and at J to 4 bases, leaving 7 bases not matched to a gene. There are 14 residues in the CDR3. CDR3 sequence: CASRDRDSSYGYTF. The CDR3 nucleotides are TGCGCCAGCAGGGACAGGGATTCCTCCTATGGCTACACCTTC.

The count of this clone is one. This sequence joins TRBV10-3 and TRBJ1-5; D is unresolved. From germline, CDR1 is ENHRY and CDR2 SYGVKD. The V end was cut by 3 bases, the J end by 4 bases, with 7 bases between. The CDR3 sequence is 13 residues long. Written as DNA, the CDR3 is TGTGCCATCAGTGAACTGTTGAATCAGCCCCAGCATTTT. Protein: CAISELLNQPQHF.

This chain uses TRBV5-4 with TRBJ2-5; a weak D match, TRBD1 (6 bases). Germline CDR1 is SGHNT and CDR2 is YYREEE (reference sequence). V lost 0 bases to trimming and J lost 5 bases, with 14 bases between them. This CDR3 spans 15 amino acids. CDR3 coding DNA: TGTGCCAGCAGCTTGGCCTGGGGCAGGGGTGAGACCCAGTACTTC. This sequence encodes CASSLAWGRGETQYF.

The rearrangement joins TRBV19 to TRBJ2-2; 9 nucleotides agree with TRBD1. The CDR3 extends over 17 amino acids. In germline, CDR1 is LNHDA, CDR2 SQIVND (reference sequence). J gave up 2 bases and V 5 bases, and 9 bases lay outside the gene matches. The CDR3 nucleotides read TGTGCCAGTAGTGCCGGGACAGGGAGGGCAAACACCGGGGAGCTGTTTTTT. Translating gives CASSAGTGRANTGELFF.

This clone has only one observation. The chain carries TRBV5-1 and TRBJ1-1; perhaps TRBD1 as D (5 bases). CDR1 is SGHRS, CDR2 YFSETQ, per germline. The CDR3 consists of 14 residues. V lost 4 bases and J lost 3, with 13 bases in between. This CDR3 is CASSLGLTYTEAFF. In DNA form, the CDR3 reads TGCGCCAGCAGCCTGGGACTTACCTACACTGAAGCTTTCTTT.